This passage covers 21 T cell receptor beta chains from one sample sequenced in a study of T cells in Graves' hyperthyroidism and ophthalmopathy. Amplification of TCR beta CDR3 regions used RNA as the template. With the HTBI primer set, the TCR CDR3 went through a first round of RT-PCR. TCRdb independently ran MiXCR on the multiplex PCR reads; one entry per CDR3 protein. The repertoire holds 130,000 to 150,000 distinct CDR3 sequences, with roughly a fifth as singletons. The sequenced sample consisted of blood. These receptors originate from a woman aged 50 to 60 with Graves' hyperthyroidism that later progressed to Graves' ophthalmopathy.

This clonotype appeared many times. The chain uses TRBV11-2 and TRBJ1-1; 7 bases are shared with TRBD1. From germline, CDR1 is SGHAT and CDR2 FQNNGV. V trimming: 5 bases; J trimming: 4 bases; junction bases outside the gene matches: 7. CDR3 length: 14 residues. CDR3 protein: CASSQQGIVTEAFF. In DNA form, the CDR3 reads TGTGCCAGCAGCCAACAGGGGATAGTCACTGAAGCTTTCTTT.

The chain links TRBV24-1 to TRBJ2-7; D ambiguous. The V gene lost 3 bases and the J gene lost 3 bases, with 8 bases spanning the gap. The germline V gene has CDR1 KGHDR and CDR2 SFDVKD. This CDR3 has 13 amino acids. The CDR3 DNA sequence: TGTGCCACCAGTGATGTAGCCAACTACGAGCAGTACTTC. Amino acid sequence: CATSDVANYEQYF.

This clonotype was counted a few times. The gene calls are TRBV28 and TRBJ2-1, with no clear D. Germline-derived CDR1 and CDR2 are MDHEN and SYDVKM. This CDR3 contains 13 residues. The V end was cut by 3 bases, the J end by 5 bases, with 8 bases between. Here the CDR3 reads CASSFIQDNEQFF. CDR3 in DNA: TGTGCCAGCAGTTTCATCCAAGACAATGAGCAGTTCTTC. Complete variable domain (other parts from reference TRBV28 and TRBJ2-1): DVKVTQSSRYLVKRTGEKVFLECVQDMDHENMFWYRQDPGLGLRLIYFSYDVKMKEKGDIPEGYSVSREKKERFSLILESASTNQTSMYLCASSFIQDNEQFFGPGTRLTVL.

V and J are TRBV30 and TRBJ2-5; D ambiguous. CDR3 length: 10 residues. Deletions cut 3 bases from V and 4 bases from J, with 3 bases between. Germline V gene lookup returns CDR1 GTSNPN and CDR2 SVGIG (reference sequence). The CDR3 sequence: CAWRGETQYF. The CDR3 region has the DNA TGTGCCTGGAGAGGAGAGACCCAGTACTTC.

The sample holds many counts of this clonotype. The chain is built from TRBV7-3 and TRBJ2-1, with 7 bases lining up with TRBD2. The trim removed 2 bases at V and 11 bases at J, leaving 6 bases unmatched. The CDR3 sequence is 13 residues long. CDR1 is SGHTA, CDR2 FQGTGA, per germline. This CDR3 reads CASSLDEGGKQFF. The CDR3 DNA reads as TGTGCCAGCAGCTTAGACGAGGGAGGGAAGCAGTTCTTC.

This chain links TRBV29-1 with TRBJ1-2, with D maybe TRBD1 (6 bases). Germline V gene data show CDR1 as SQVTM and CDR2 as ANQGSEA. This CDR3 is built from 12 residues. V was cut by 7 bases and J by 5 bases, with 14 bases left in between. CDR3 protein: CSATEGGYGYTF. DNA of the CDR3: TGCAGCGCAACAGAGGGGGGATATGGCTACACCTTC.

This clonotype was observed many times. The chain carries TRBV27 and TRBJ1-1, with a possible D match to TRBD1 (5 bases). The CDR3 consists of 14 residues. The germline V and J ends were trimmed by 0 bases and 5 bases, with 10 bases remaining between them. The germline V gene has CDR1 MNHEY and CDR2 SMNVEV (reference sequence). The CDR3 nucleotides read TGTGCCAGCAGTTTATCTTGGGGGGGAACTGAAGCTTTCTTT. Its protein product is CASSLSWGGTEAFF.

This clonotype has a handful of counts. This chain's CDR3 is CASSPQGGATGELFF. Written as DNA, the CDR3 is TGTGCCAGCTCACCACAGGGAGGGGCCACCGGGGAGCTGTTTTTT. The chain is built from TRBV18 and TRBJ2-2, with 7 bases that match TRBD2. The CDR3 extends over 15 amino acids. After removal of 1 base from V and 4 bases from J, the junction contained 3 bases not matched to a gene. The germline V gene encodes CDR1 KGHSH and CDR2 LQKENI.

In its sample, this clonotype was seen a few times. The chain carries TRBV4-1 and TRBJ1-5, with TRBD1 as a possible D gene (6 bases). Germline values: CDR1 MGHRA, CDR2 YSYEKL. The CDR3 consists of 14 residues. Trimming pared 5 bases from V and 4 bases from J, leaving 12 bases between. The CDR3 nucleotides read TGCGCCAGCAGCACGGACAGCTTAAATCAGCCCCAGCATTTT. Translating gives CASSTDSLNQPQHF.

At least ten counts were recorded for this clonotype. The chain couples TRBV3-1 to TRBJ1-4; weak D call: TRBD1 (5 bases). CDR1 and CDR2 from the germline V gene are LGHDT and YNNKEL (reference sequence). The V end was cut by 6 bases, the J end by 11 bases, with 22 bases between. This CDR3 comprises 15 residues. The CDR3, as DNA: TGTGCCAGCAGAAAAGACGGGACGACTTCGGGGAAACTGTTTTTT. This sequence encodes CASRKDGTTSGKLFF.

Notes on this clonotype: Given a much more abundant clone one base away, this may be a read error. This chain connects TRBV10-3 to TRBJ2-1, with D possibly TRBD2 on 7 matching bases. The end of the DNA is better explained by TRBJ2-7, so the J call may be wrong. Germline V gene data show CDR1 as ENHRY and CDR2 as SYGVKD. CDR3 size: 15 residues. The CDR3, as DNA: TGTGCCAGCAGAGAAGCGGGACACTCCTACAATGAGCAGTACTTC. It translates to CASREAGHSYNEQYF.

In its sample, this clonotype was seen many times. The chain combines TRBV20-1 with TRBJ2-7; a possible D gene is TRBD2 (5 bases). CDR3 length: 14 residues. V was shortened by 0 bases and J by 0 bases, with 9 bases between the two germline ends. CDR1 is DFQATT, CDR2 SNEGSKA, per germline (reference sequence). The DNA for the CDR3 is TGCAGTGCTAGAGATGGGCTAGCCTCCTACGAGCAGTACTTC. The encoded protein is CSARDGLASYEQYF.

This clonotype has a handful of counts. The chain combines TRBV14 with TRBJ1-6; D perhaps matches TRBD1 (6 bases). Deletions cut 5 bases from V and 14 bases from J, with 16 bases between. The CDR3 spans 13 residues. The germline V gene has CDR1 SGHDN and CDR2 FVKESK. CDR3 loop: CASSAGVGTALHF. The CDR3 region has the DNA TGTGCCAGCAGCGCAGGGGTCGGTACGGCCCTCCACTTT.

This clonotype was seen ten or more times. The chain employs TRBV11-3 and TRBJ2-1, with TRBD2 matching 12 bases. From germline, CDR1 is SGHNT and CDR2 YENEEA. This CDR3 comprises 16 residues. V lost 6 bases and J lost 7; bases outside the gene matches: 10. The CDR3 region is CASRMSSGRGGNEQFF. DNA for the CDR3: TGTGCCAGCAGGATGTCTAGCGGGAGGGGAGGGAATGAGCAGTTCTTC.

This clonotype came up many times. This chain connects TRBV28 to TRBJ2-1; D remains ambiguous. The V end was cut by 6 bases, the J end by 2 bases, with 11 bases between. The CDR3 has 14 residues. Germline CDR1 and CDR2: MDHEN and SYDVKM. CDR3: CASSPLGPYNEQFF. DNA for the CDR3: TGTGCCAGCAGCCCGTTAGGACCCTACAATGAGCAGTTCTTC.

This clonotype was observed a handful of times. The chain combines TRBV4-2 with TRBJ2-2; 13 bases are a match to TRBD2. Germline CDR1 reads LGHNA; CDR2 reads YNFKEQ. The CDR3 runs to 19 residues. Trimming removed 1 base from V and 2 bases from J; junction bases left unmatched: 7. Here the CDR3 reads CASSQATGTSGTNTGELFF. CDR3 DNA: TGTGCCAGCAGCCAAGCCACCGGGACTAGCGGGACCAACACCGGGGAGCTGTTTTTT.

This clonotype was recorded many times. The J gene is TRBJ2-7, the V gene TRBV3-1, with a possible D match to TRBD1 (5 bases). Trimming cost V 6 bases and J 6 bases, with 18 bases left between them. The CDR3 runs 14 residues. CDR1 and CDR2 from the germline V gene are LGHDT and YNNKEL (reference sequence). The CDR3 coding sequence is TGTGCCAGCAGTTTCCGGGCAGAAGGGGCCGAGCAGTACTTC. Translated: CASSFRAEGAEQYF.

This clonotype was recorded at least ten times. The chain links TRBV29-1 to TRBJ2-3; TRBD2 matches 7 bases. Germline-derived CDR1 and CDR2 are SQVTM and ANQGSEA. V shed 5 bases and J 2 bases; nucleotides not matched to a gene: 10. The CDR3 is 15 amino acids. The CDR3 bases are TGCAGCGTTACTAAACTAGCGCTTGACACAGATACGCAGTATTTT. Translating gives CSVTKLALDTDTQYF.

The genes are TRBV12-3 or TRBV12-4 and TRBJ2-5, with 13 nucleotides matching TRBD2. The length of the CDR3 is 17 residues. J was trimmed by 5 bases and V by 2 bases; bases with no gene match: 8. CDR3 DNA sequence: TGTGCCAGCAGTTTAAATCCACTAGCGGGGGGGCGGGAGACCCAGTACTTC. It yields the protein CASSLNPLAGGRETQYF.

The V and J genes are TRBV18 and TRBJ2-3; D call uncertain. CDR3 length: 15 amino acids. V lost 4 bases, J lost 2 bases, and 13 bases lay in between. Germline-derived CDR1 and CDR2 are KGHSH and LQKENI. CDR3 bases: TGTGCCAGCTCACAGGACCCGCTCATCACAGATACGCAGTATTTT. The encoded protein is CASSQDPLITDTQYF.

This clonotype was counted ten times or more. The chain is built from TRBV28 and TRBJ2-7, with TRBD1 matching over 10 bases. This CDR3 has 18 amino acids. Germline loops: CDR1 MDHEN, CDR2 SYDVKM. Trimming removed 7 bases from V and 2 bases from J; junction bases left unmatched: 17. The CDR3 region is CASTSPGQGTKSAYEQYF. In nucleotides, the CDR3 is TGTGCCAGCACCTCACCGGGACAGGGGACAAAATCCGCCTACGAGCAGTACTTC. The whole variable domain, remainder taken from reference TRBV28 and TRBJ2-7, is DVKVTQSSRYLVKRTGEKVFLECVQDMDHENMFWYRQDPGLGLRLIYFSYDVKMKEKGDIPEGYSVSREKKERFSLILESASTNQTSMYLCASTSPGQGTKSAYEQYFGPGTRLTVT.